This T cell receptor (beta chain) was identified in a study of CD8 T cells in ankylosing spondylitis. General study results and limits: Enrichment of disease-linked clones was reportedly significant in matched ankylosing spondylitis synovial fluid. In peripheral blood, disease-linked CD8+ clones occurred at relatively low frequencies. A TCR beta motif of fewer than ten highly homologous variants seemed to mark ankylosing spondylitis blood.

V was shortened by 0 bases and J by 4 bases, with 7 bases between the two germline ends. Germline CDR1 is MRHNA and CDR2 is SNTAGT. This CDR3 spans 14 amino acids. In this sample, this clonotype turned up many times. Its cognate antigen is unknown. TCRdb reanalysed the 5' RACE reads using MiXCR and keeps one entry per CDR3 protein. The sample includes about 160,000 distinct CDR3 sequences, 40% to 50% of them seen just once. This clonotype was sampled from a male donor with ankylosing spondylitis. Sequenced sample: synovial fluid, either unsorted or a sorted T cell fraction (not recorded which). V and J are TRBV6-4 and TRBJ2-1; D not resolved. This chain's CDR3 is CASSDSSGYNEQFF. The DNA for the CDR3 is TGTGCCAGCAGTGACTCGAGTGGGTACAATGAGCAGTTCTTC.